A single sample gave rise to the 5 T cell receptor beta chains below, sequenced in a study of T cells in Graves' hyperthyroidism and ophthalmopathy. Regions amplified from RNA transcripts were the TCR beta CDR3 regions. The study used the HTBI primer set for a first-round RT-PCR of the TCR CDR3. Each CDR3 protein gets one entry after TCRdb re-called the multiplex PCR reads with MiXCR. The table lists under 600,000 distinct CDR3 sequences, approximately 15% of them singletons. The sample consisted of blood. Source of these receptors: a woman aged 40 to 50 with Graves' ophthalmopathy.

CDR3 region: CATSGVAREGRNEQFF. The CDR3 bases are TGTGCCACCAGTGGAGTGGCGCGGGAGGGCCGCAATGAGCAGTTCTTC. This chain connects TRBV24-1 to TRBJ2-1; 9 bases agree with TRBD2. This CDR3 is 16 amino acids long. The junction had 10 bases not matched to a gene; V was cut back by 5 bases and J by 6 bases. Germline CDR1 reads KGHDR; CDR2 reads SFDVKD.

The chain combines TRBV19 with TRBJ1-5; D unclear. Deletions cut 5 bases from V and 0 bases from J, with 11 bases between. There are 15 residues in the CDR3. Germline CDR1 LNHDA, CDR2 SQIVND (reference sequence). The CDR3 loop reads CASSSQSYSNQPQHF. The DNA of the CDR3 is TGTGCCAGTAGTTCGCAGTCTTATAGCAATCAGCCCCAGCATTTT.

CDR3 sequence (DNA): TGTGCCAGCAGCGCCTCTGCCGCGAACACTGAAGCTTTCTTT. Translated: CASSASAANTEAFF. The chain recombines TRBV7-8 with TRBJ1-1; no clear D gene. V shed 5 bases and J shed 1 base, with 11 bases lying between them. The CDR3 runs to 14 residues. CDR1 and CDR2 from the germline V gene are SGHVS and FQNEAQ.

This clonotype was observed many times. The V gene is TRBV6-1, the J gene TRBJ2-7; the D gene is possibly TRBD1 (6 bases). Germline lookup yields CDR1 MNHNS and CDR2 SASEGT. This CDR3 comprises 14 residues. V was shortened by 7 bases and J by 0 bases, with 13 bases between the two germline ends. CDR3: CASKPRTDSYEQYF. Written as DNA, the CDR3 is TGTGCCAGCAAACCCAGGACAGACTCCTACGAGCAGTACTTC.

This clonotype was found a few times. V usage is TRBV6-1 and J usage is TRBJ1-1, with no clear D. The V end was cut by 6 bases, the J end by 5 bases, with 16 bases between. Germline V lookup: CDR1 MNHNS, CDR2 SASEGT. The CDR3 consists of 14 residues. CDR3 residues: CASRPGRGRTEAFF. The CDR3 bases are TGTGCCAGCAGGCCCGGACGGGGTCGGACTGAAGCTTTCTTT.